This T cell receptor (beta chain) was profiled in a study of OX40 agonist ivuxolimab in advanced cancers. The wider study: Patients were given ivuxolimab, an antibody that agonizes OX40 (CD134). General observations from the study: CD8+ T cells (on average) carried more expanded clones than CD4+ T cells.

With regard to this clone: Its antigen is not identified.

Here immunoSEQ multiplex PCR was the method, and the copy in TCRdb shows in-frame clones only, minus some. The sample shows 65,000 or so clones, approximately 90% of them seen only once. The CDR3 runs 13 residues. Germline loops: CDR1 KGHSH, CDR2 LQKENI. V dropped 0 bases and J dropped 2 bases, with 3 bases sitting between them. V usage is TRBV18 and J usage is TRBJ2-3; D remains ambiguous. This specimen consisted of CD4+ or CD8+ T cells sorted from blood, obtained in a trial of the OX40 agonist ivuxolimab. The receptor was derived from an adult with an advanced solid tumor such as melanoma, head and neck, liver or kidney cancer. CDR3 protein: CASSPPITDTQYF. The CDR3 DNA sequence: TGTGCCAGCTCACCACCGATCACAGATACGCAGTATTTT.